The 27 T cell receptor beta chains below all came from one sample that was sequenced in a study of blood T cell repertoires in COVID-19 (TCRdb year 2020). Libraries came from the immunoSEQ multiplex PCR assay. TCRdb mirrors the immuneACCESS table, restricted to in-frame sequences. Some clones are absent from its copies; in checked studies, under half trace to an unresolved V gene, and the reason for the others is unknown. This sample has fewer than 85,000 clones in its table, and around 90% of those were observed once. The biggest ten clones account for around a tenth of the sample. Sequencing used peripheral blood. The receptors were sampled from a human donor in a cohort sampled during active COVID-19.

The chain combines TRBV19 with TRBJ1-5; 9 bases align to TRBD1. CDR1 is LNHDA, CDR2 SQIVND, per germline (reference sequence). The junction had 4 bases not matched to a gene; V was cut back by 3 bases and J by 4 bases. The CDR3 sequence is 15 residues long. The CDR3 is CASSMGTGINQPQHF. The CDR3 DNA reads TGTGCCAGTAGTATGGGGACAGGGATAAATCAGCCCCAGCATTTT. The variable domain in full, completed from reference TRBV19 and TRBJ1-5, reads DGGITQSPKYLFRKEGQNVTLSCEQNLNHDAMYWYRQDPGQGLRLIYYSQIVNDFQKGDIAEGYSVSREKKESFPLTVTSAQKNPTAFYLCASSMGTGINQPQHFGDGTRLSIL.

This rearrangement joins TRBV21-1 to TRBJ1-5. TRBV21-1 is noted as a pseudogene. This CDR3 is 17 amino acids long. The CDR3 region is CASSKTPGEGGNQPQHF. CDR3 sequence (DNA): TGTGCCAGCAGCAAAACCCCCGGGGAGGGAGGCAATCAGCCCCAGCATTTT.

This clone was found a few times. The chain joins TRBV21-1 to TRBJ1-5; no DNA check was done on the table's D call, TRBD1. TRBV21-1 is a pseudogene segment. This CDR3 spans 15 amino acids. The CDR3 nucleotides are TGTGCCAGCAGCAAATGGGACAAGAGCAATCAGCCCCAGCATTTT. Amino acids: CASSKWDKSNQPQHF.

The J gene is TRBJ2-7, the V gene TRBV5-1; 13 positions match TRBD2. Unmatched junction bases numbered 4, after V lost 4 bases and J lost 3 bases. Germline values: CDR1 SGHRS, CDR2 YFSETQ. This CDR3 contains 15 residues. CDR3: CASSPRTSGSYEQYF. Written as DNA, the CDR3 is TGCGCCAGCAGCCCCAGGACTAGCGGGAGCTACGAGCAGTACTTC.

This clone has just a few counts. The genes are TRBV19 and TRBJ1-2; 7 bases align to TRBD1. This CDR3 spans 17 amino acids. Trimming cost V 3 bases and J 2 bases; bases outside gene matches: 12. Germline CDR1 is LNHDA and CDR2 is SQIVND (reference sequence). The CDR3 nucleotides read TGTGCCAGTAGTATGGCGGCAGACAGGGCTGCCAACTATGGCTACACCTTC. It yields the protein CASSMAADRAANYGYTF.

This clone has just one count. The chain is built from TRBV7-9 and TRBJ1-2; D uncertain. V lost 4 bases to trimming and J lost 7 bases, with 13 bases between them. The germline V gene encodes CDR1 SEHNR and CDR2 FQNEAQ (reference sequence). This CDR3 is 13 amino acids long. Here the CDR3 DNA reads TGTGCCAGCAGCTCCGCAGGCCCCTCTGGCTACACCTTC. Residues: CASSSAGPSGYTF.

This chain uses TRBV10-3 with TRBJ1-3, with 7 nucleotides matching TRBD1. J gave up 0 bases and V 11 bases, and 4 bases lay outside the gene matches. The CDR3 has 13 amino acids. Germline lookup yields CDR1 ENHRY and CDR2 SYGVKD. CDR3 sequence reads: CAARDSSGNTIYF. In nucleotides, the CDR3 is TGTGCCGCCCGGGACAGCTCTGGAAACACCATATATTTT.

J is TRBJ2-1 and V is TRBV30; no reliable D call. Germline CDR1 and CDR2: GTSNPN and SVGIG (reference sequence). The CDR3 has 14 residues. Trimming took 4 bases from V and 0 from J, leaving 10 bases between them. CDR3: CAWNRESSYNEQFF. Here the CDR3 DNA reads TGTGCCTGGAATCGTGAGAGCTCCTACAATGAGCAGTTCTTC. The full variable domain, rest sourced from reference TRBV30 and TRBJ2-1, is SQTIHQWPATLVQPVGSPLSLECTVEGTSNPNLYWYRQAAGRGLQLLFYSVGIGQISSEVPQNLSASRPQDRQFILSSKKLLLSDSGFYLCAWNRESSYNEQFFGPGTRLTVL.

The gene calls are TRBV30 and TRBJ1-1, with D unclear. The CDR3 has 13 residues. The germline CDR1 and CDR2 sequences are GTSNPN and SVGIG (reference sequence). The V and J ends lost 5 bases and 5 bases respectively, with 15 bases between them. CDR3 in amino acids: CAWDKRRGTEAFF. The CDR3 bases are TGTGCCTGGGATAAACGGAGAGGGACTGAAGCTTTCTTT.

The rearrangement links TRBV29-1 to TRBJ2-3; D uncertain. The CDR3 sequence is 14 residues long. The germline gives CDR1 SQVTM, CDR2 ANQGSEA. The ends were cut back, 4 bases at V and 1 base at J, with 12 bases in the middle. The DNA of the CDR3 is TGCAGCGTTGGGAGAGGAACGGGCACAGATACGCAGTATTTT. This encodes CSVGRGTGTDTQYF.

This clone was counted a single time. This chain's CDR3 is CASSEAGGVASTEAFF. The DNA for the CDR3 is TGTGCCAGCAGTGAAGCGGGAGGGGTCGCGAGCACTGAAGCTTTCTTT. The chain uses TRBV6-1 and TRBJ1-1, with D tentatively TRBD1 (5 bases). Germline loops: CDR1 MNHNS, CDR2 SASEGT. The CDR3 runs 16 residues. V dropped 0 bases and J dropped 4 bases, with 15 bases sitting between them.

The chain has TRBV18 and TRBJ2-5, with TRBD1 matching 8 bases. The CDR3 length is 14 residues. Trimming at V came to 2 bases and at J to 5 bases, leaving 4 bases not matched to a gene. CDR1 and CDR2 (germline): KGHSH, LQKENI. The CDR3 loop is CASSPAGGAETQYF. CDR3 bases: TGTGCCAGCTCACCAGCAGGGGGCGCTGAGACCCAGTACTTC. Supplemented by reference TRBV18 and TRBJ2-5, the full variable domain reads NAGVMQNPRHLVRRRGQEARLRCSPMKGHSHVYWYRQLPEEGLKFMVYLQKENIIDESGMPKERFSAEFPKEGPSILRIQQVVRGDSAAYFCASSPAGGAETQYFGPGTRLLVL.

V usage is TRBV7-9 and J usage is TRBJ2-2; TRBD2 aligns across 9 bases. This CDR3 region has 17 residues. The V segment lost 5 bases and the J segment 5 bases; nucleotides outside the gene matches: 12. The germline V gene has CDR1 SEHNR and CDR2 FQNEAQ (reference sequence). The CDR3 loop reads CASSLKASGRSTGELFF. The DNA for the CDR3 is TGTGCCAGCAGCCTCAAAGCGAGCGGGAGGAGTACCGGGGAGCTGTTTTTT.

Written as DNA, the CDR3 is TGTGCCAGCAGGGGCGGGGCTAGCGGGACCACCGGGGAGCTGTTTTTT. This gives the protein CASRGGASGTTGELFF. This chain uses TRBV6-6 with TRBJ2-2, with 9 bases fitting TRBD2. The ends lost 6 bases at V and 4 bases at J; junction bases unmatched: 9. CDR3 length: 16 amino acids. CDR1 and CDR2 from the germline V gene are MNHNY and SVGAGI (reference sequence).

The chain uses TRBV13 and TRBJ2-3, with TRBD2 as a possible D gene (7 bases). Trimming removed 5 bases from V and 0 bases from J, with 18 bases in between. The CDR3 extends over 17 amino acids. Germline V lookup: CDR1 PRHDT, CDR2 FYEKMQ (reference sequence). The CDR3 reads CASSLRGGGLSTDTQYF. In DNA form, the CDR3 reads TGTGCCAGCAGCCTCAGGGGAGGGGGGCTGAGCACAGATACGCAGTATTTT.

The gene calls are TRBV6-5 and TRBJ2-7, with D perhaps TRBD2 (5 bases). CDR3 length: 13 residues. Trimming removed 8 bases from V and 3 bases from J, with 14 bases in between. Germline V CDR1 and CDR2: MNHEY, SVGAGI. CDR3 bases: TGTGCCAGCTTAGCGACTGCAAGCTACGAGCAGTACTTC. Translated: CASLATASYEQYF.

This chain joins TRBV3-1 (or the pseudogene TRBV3-2) and TRBJ2-6, with D perhaps matching TRBD2 (6 bases). The CDR3 totals 19 residues. Germline values: CDR1 LGHDT, CDR2 YNNKEL (reference sequence). Trimming removed 0 bases at V and 2 bases at J, with 17 bases between. CDR3 coding DNA: TGTGCCAGCAGCCAAGAGGCAGGGAGGTCGTTGGCTGGGGCCAACGTCCTGACTTTC. Translating it yields CASSQEAGRSLAGANVLTF.

The rearrangement links TRBV3-1 (or the pseudogene TRBV3-2) to TRBJ1-1; tentative D call: TRBD1 (5 bases). The germline V and J ends were trimmed by 8 bases and 1 base, with 11 bases remaining between them. This CDR3 comprises 13 residues. CDR1 is LGHDT and CDR2 is YNNKEL in the germline V gene (reference sequence). DNA of the CDR3: TGTGCCAGCGGGAAAACAGGGAACACTGAAGCTTTCTTT. As protein: CASGKTGNTEAFF.

V is TRBV6-2 or TRBV6-3 and J is TRBJ2-7; D is undetermined. V lost 3 bases, J lost 3 bases, and 6 bases lay in between. The CDR3 has 12 residues. The V gene's germline CDR1 is MNHEY and CDR2 SVGEGT. The CDR3 region has the DNA TGTGCCAGCAGTTATATGTTCTACGAGCAGTACTTC. Encoded protein: CASSYMFYEQYF.

The chain carries TRBV5-1 and TRBJ2-2; possibly TRBD2 for D (6 bases). V lost 0 bases to trimming and J lost 3 bases, with 15 bases between them. Germline-derived CDR1 and CDR2 are SGHRS and YFSETQ. The CDR3 has 17 residues. CDR3 DNA sequence: TGCGCCAGCAGCTTGGCCAGTGGATCGGGGGACACCGGGGAGCTGTTTTTT. It yields the protein CASSLASGSGDTGELFF. Using reference TRBV5-1 and TRBJ2-2 for the parts outside the CDR3, the full variable domain is KAGVTQTPRYLIKTRGQQVTLSCSPISGHRSVSWYQQTPGQGLQFLFEYFSETQRNKGNFPGRFSGRQFSNSRSEMNVSTLELGDSALYLCASSLASGSGDTGELFFGEGSRLTVL.

The chain uses TRBV5-1 and TRBJ2-1, with 9 bases lining up with TRBD2. J was trimmed by 4 bases and V by 0 bases; bases with no gene match: 8. Per germline, CDR1 SGHRS and CDR2 YFSETQ. This CDR3 region has 17 residues. CDR3 in amino acids: CASSLAGLAGPYNEQFF. The DNA of the CDR3 is TGCGCCAGCAGCTTGGCTGGCCTAGCGGGGCCATACAATGAGCAGTTCTTC.

The V and J genes are TRBV7-6 and TRBJ1-6, with TRBD1 identical over 8 bases. The V segment lost 5 bases and the J segment 10 bases; nucleotides outside the gene matches: 10. The germline V gene has CDR1 SGHVS and CDR2 FNYEAQ. The CDR3 runs 15 residues. The CDR3 DNA reads as TGTGCCAGCAGCCCGACAGGGGCAGTAGGATCACCCCTCCACTTT. Translating gives CASSPTGAVGSPLHF.

V usage is TRBV29-1 and J usage is TRBJ2-5; D possibly corresponds to TRBD2 (5 bases). Germline values: CDR1 SQVTM, CDR2 ANQGSEA. CDR3 size: 15 residues. Trimming took 3 bases from V and 1 from J, leaving 15 bases between them. CDR3 bases: TGCAGCGTTGATGGAAGAGGGCGCCCCCAAGAGACCCAGTACTTC. Translated: CSVDGRGRPQETQYF. Together with reference TRBV29-1 and TRBJ2-5, the CDR3 gives the full variable domain: SAVISQKPSRDICQRGTSLTIQCQVDSQVTMMFWYRQQPGQSLTLIATANQGSEATYESGFVIDKFPISRPNLTFSTLTVSNMSPEDSSIYLCSVDGRGRPQETQYFGPGTRLLVL.

This chain connects TRBV10-3 to TRBJ2-3; 10 bases agree with TRBD2. V dropped 5 bases and J dropped 4; count of bases not matched to a gene: 6. This CDR3 is built from 15 residues. The germline V gene encodes CDR1 ENHRY and CDR2 SYGVKD. In DNA form, the CDR3 reads TGTGCCATCAGTTCGCTAGCGGGGGCGGCAGATACGCAGTATTTT. This translates into CAISSLAGAADTQYF.

V usage is TRBV10-2 and J usage is TRBJ1-2; 9 bases align to TRBD1. Losses at the gene ends were 5 bases for V and 4 bases for J; bases not matched to a gene: 5. Germline assignment: CDR1 WSHSY and CDR2 SAAADI. This CDR3 is 14 amino acids long. CDR3 loop: CASSPGQGPYGYTF. The CDR3 region has the DNA TGCGCCAGCAGTCCTGGACAGGGGCCCTATGGCTACACCTTC.

The chain's CDR3 is CASSSAVGNTEAFF. The CDR3 coding sequence is TGTGCCAGTAGTAGCGCGGTTGGGAACACTGAAGCTTTCTTT. The genes are TRBV19 and TRBJ1-1; D gene ambiguous. V gave up 4 bases and J gave up 1 base, with 10 bases separating them. This CDR3 has 14 residues. Germline V CDR1 and CDR2: LNHDA, SQIVND (reference sequence).

The chain has TRBV28 and TRBJ2-7, with D uncertain. The CDR3 sequence is 13 residues long. Trimming removed 8 bases from V and 3 bases from J, with 14 bases in between. Germline CDR1 is MDHEN and CDR2 is SYDVKM. In nucleotides, the CDR3 is TGTGCCAGCCTCGGCGGCGGAAGCTACGAGCAGTACTTC. It yields the protein CASLGGGSYEQYF. The variable domain in full, with the rest retrieved from reference TRBV28 and TRBJ2-7, is DVKVTQSSRYLVKRTGEKVFLECVQDMDHENMFWYRQDPGLGLRLIYFSYDVKMKEKGDIPEGYSVSREKKERFSLILESASTNQTSMYLCASLGGGSYEQYFGPGTRLTVT.